Following are 19 T cell receptor beta chains from one sample sequenced in a study of radiotherapy plus CTLA-4 blockade in lung cancer. Sequencing was performed with immunoSEQ multiplex PCR; in TCRdb, only in-frame clones are kept and a portion is missing. The sample has tens of thousands of clones, around 80% seen once; the top ten hold 7.5% to 8%. This specimen consisted of peripheral blood, obtained from a patient treated with radiotherapy plus ipilimumab. The receptors were gathered from a human donor with non-small cell lung cancer who had stable disease on radiotherapy plus ipilimumab.

V is TRBV14 and J is TRBJ1-2; possibly TRBD1 for D (5 bases). V lost 4 bases and J 4 bases, leaving 13 bases between the germline ends. The CDR3 consists of 14 residues. Germline CDR1 is SGHDN and CDR2 is FVKESK. The CDR3 loop is CASSLPGRIYGYTF. The CDR3 DNA sequence: TGTGCCAGCAGCCTCCCGGGGCGGATCTATGGCTACACCTTC.

J is TRBJ2-3 and V is TRBV9; D is possibly TRBD1 or TRBD2 (5 bases each). The CDR3 has 16 amino acids. The V gene's germline CDR1 is SGDLS and CDR2 YYNGEE. V lost 0 bases and J lost 2, with 13 bases in between. The CDR3: CASSVGIRGLTDTQYF. DNA of the CDR3: TGTGCCAGCAGCGTAGGTATCCGGGGCCTCACAGATACGCAGTATTTT.

The V gene is TRBV5-5, the J gene TRBJ2-1; 8 bases agree with TRBD2. This CDR3 comprises 15 residues. CDR1 SGHKS and CDR2 YYEKEE come from the germline V gene (reference sequence). The junction had 7 bases not matched to a gene; V was cut back by 2 bases and J by 6 bases. The CDR3 DNA sequence: TGTGCCAGCAGCTTTACTAGCGGCTCTCTCAATGAGCAGTTCTTC. Translation: CASSFTSGSLNEQFF.

The chain combines TRBV27 with TRBJ2-7; TRBD1 agrees at 8 bases. The trim removed 4 bases at V and 5 bases at J, leaving 10 bases unmatched. The CDR3 is made up of 15 amino acids. Germline assignment: CDR1 MNHEY and CDR2 SMNVEV (reference sequence). This CDR3 reads CASSSSRDRHDEQYV. In nucleotides, the CDR3 is TGTGCCAGCAGTTCTTCAAGGGACAGGCACGACGAGCAGTACGTC.

This chain uses TRBV4-1 with TRBJ1-5; D unresolved. This CDR3 is built from 16 residues. Germline loops: CDR1 MGHRA, CDR2 YSYEKL. V was clipped by 0 bases and J by 2 bases, with 11 bases between them. The CDR3 loop is CASSQDDGDGNQPQHF. Written as DNA, the CDR3 is TGCGCCAGCAGCCAAGATGATGGGGATGGCAATCAGCCCCAGCATTTT.

J is TRBJ1-1 and V is TRBV12-5; D unclear. Trimming cost V 2 bases and J 2 bases, with 6 bases left between them. Germline CDR1 is LGHNT and CDR2 is FRNRAP. This CDR3 spans 13 amino acids. The CDR3 reads CASGLNGNTEAFF. The CDR3 region has the DNA TGTGCTAGTGGTTTGAACGGTAACACTGAAGCTTTCTTT.

This rearrangement joins TRBV5-5 to TRBJ1-3; 11 nucleotides agree with TRBD1. CDR3 size: 17 residues. V trimming: 2 bases; J trimming: 2 bases; junction bases outside the gene matches: 6. Germline V gene lookup returns CDR1 SGHKS and CDR2 YYEKEE (reference sequence). CDR3 bases: TGTGCCAGCAGCTTTACCGGGACAGGGGGTGCTGGAAACACCATATATTTT. Protein sequence: CASSFTGTGGAGNTIYF.

V usage is TRBV7-2 and J usage is TRBJ1-2, with TRBD1 as a possible D gene (5 bases). The germline gives CDR1 SGHTA, CDR2 FQGNSA. V was shortened by 5 bases and J by 8 bases, with 15 bases between the two germline ends. This CDR3 has 13 amino acids. DNA for the CDR3: TGTGCCAGCAGCCCAAAGCCCCGACAGGGCTACACCTTC. Translating it yields CASSPKPRQGYTF.

The chain links TRBV2 to TRBJ2-1; D is unresolved. Germline V gene sequence: CDR1 SNHLY, CDR2 FYNNEI. The CDR3 runs 14 residues. The germline V and J ends were trimmed by 2 bases and 4 bases, with 9 bases remaining between them. The CDR3: CASSEMMGYNEQFF. In DNA form, the CDR3 reads TGTGCCAGCAGTGAAATGATGGGTTACAATGAGCAGTTCTTC.

There are a few counts of this clone. The J gene is TRBJ2-4, the V gene TRBV28; D unclear. Germline-derived CDR1 and CDR2 are MDHEN and SYDVKM. The CDR3 loop spans 15 amino acids. V was trimmed by 1 base and J by 8 bases, leaving 15 bases between them. The CDR3 spells CASSLSGPQGHIQYF. The CDR3, as DNA: TGTGCCAGCAGTTTATCCGGGCCCCAAGGGCACATTCAGTACTTC.

The rearrangement joins TRBV7-8 to TRBJ1-1; tentative D call: TRBD1 (5 bases). Germline CDR1 is SGHVS and CDR2 is FQNEAQ. CDR3 length: 14 amino acids. V was shortened by 7 bases and J by 7 bases, with 19 bases between the two germline ends. CDR3 sequence reads: CASINRRAGIEAFF. The CDR3 DNA follows: TGTGCCAGCATCAACCGGAGGGCAGGGATTGAAGCTTTCTTT.

This clone appeared a few times. The genes are TRBV27 and TRBJ1-1; D gene ambiguous. CDR1 is MNHEY and CDR2 is SMNVEV in the germline V gene (reference sequence). The V gene lost 9 bases and the J gene lost 6 bases, with 14 bases spanning the gap. This CDR3 has 12 residues. This chain's CDR3 is CASFAGFAEAFF. The DNA for the CDR3 is TGTGCCAGTTTCGCGGGGTTTGCTGAAGCTTTCTTT.

This clone was seen only once. This chain uses TRBV10-3 with TRBJ2-5; weak D call: TRBD2 (6 bases). The CDR3 is 13 residues long. V was cut by 10 bases and J by 2 bases, with 14 bases left in between. Germline V CDR1 and CDR2: ENHRY, SYGVKD. The CDR3 DNA sequence: TGTGCCACCTCCCCGGGGGTTCAAGAGACCCAGTACTTC. Encoded protein: CATSPGVQETQYF.

This clone was seen more than once but under ten times. The chain joins TRBV2 to TRBJ2-1; D gene uncertain. Germline V gene data show CDR1 as SNHLY and CDR2 as FYNNEI. With 7 bases removed from V and 4 bases from J, the gap between germline ends came to 11 bases. The CDR3 covers 13 residues. The CDR3 region has the DNA TGTGCCAGCAAGCCCCCCTCTTACAATGAGCAGTTCTTC. It codes for CASKPPSYNEQFF.

The genes are TRBV7-6 and TRBJ1-4; D uncertain. Per germline, CDR1 SGHVS and CDR2 FNYEAQ. V shed 6 bases and J shed 8 bases, with 13 bases lying between them. The CDR3 has 13 amino acids. The CDR3 bases are TGTGCCAGCAGTCCAATGAGAGGAGAAAAACTGTTTTTT. It yields the protein CASSPMRGEKLFF.

This clone was seen a handful of times. The V call is TRBV10-3, the J call TRBJ1-6; tentative D call: TRBD1 (6 bases). V shed 7 bases and J shed 0 bases, with 10 bases lying between them. Germline V lookup: CDR1 ENHRY, CDR2 SYGVKD. The CDR3 covers 15 residues. CDR3 protein: CAIKGGSSYNSPLHF. Here the CDR3 DNA reads TGTGCCATCAAGGGGGGTTCCTCCTATAATTCACCCCTCCACTTT.

The gene calls are TRBV28 and TRBJ2-5; TRBD2 might be the D (5 bases). V gave up 7 bases and J gave up 6 bases, with 18 bases separating them. This CDR3 has 14 residues. The germline V gene has CDR1 MDHEN and CDR2 SYDVKM. The CDR3 sequence is CASTPPAARQTQYF. The CDR3 DNA reads TGTGCCAGCACCCCTCCAGCGGCCCGACAGACCCAGTACTTC.

The chain carries TRBV5-1 and TRBJ2-3; D remains unclear. With 0 bases removed from V and 2 bases from J, the gap between germline ends came to 7 bases. This CDR3 is 14 amino acids long. CDR1 SGHRS and CDR2 YFSETQ come from the germline V gene. CDR3 sequence (DNA): TGCGCCAGCAGCTTGGACCAGCCCACAGATACGCAGTATTTT. Translation: CASSLDQPTDTQYF.

The V and J genes are TRBV5-1 and TRBJ2-7, with D possibly called TRBD1 or TRBD2 (5 bases each). Between the trimmed V and J ends, which lost 3 bases and 6 bases, there was a span of 16 bases. CDR3 length: 14 residues. CDR1 is SGHRS, CDR2 YFSETQ, per germline. CDR3 amino acids: CASSSQGFGGEQYV. CDR3 coding DNA: TGCGCCAGCAGCTCCCAGGGATTTGGGGGCGAGCAGTACGTC.